The clone carrying this T cell receptor beta chain came up many times. The target antigen is unknown. TCRdb re-analysed the 5' RACE reads in MiXCR, keeping a single row per CDR3 protein. This table holds under 250,000 distinct CDR3 sequences, about 7.3% found once. This record belongs to a study of CD8 T cells in ankylosing spondylitis. The V gene lost 7 bases and the J gene lost 1 base, with 5 bases spanning the gap. Germline V CDR1 and CDR2: SQVTM, ANQGSEA. The CDR3 runs 11 residues. Whole-study findings and limits: A motif in TCR beta, a set of under 10 highly homologous variants, appeared characteristic of ankylosing spondylitis blood.

The specimen was blood, either unsorted or a sorted T cell fraction (not recorded which). The chain combines TRBV29-1 with TRBJ2-1; D is undetermined. This clonotype was obtained from a male donor with ankylosing spondylitis. The CDR3 coding sequence is TGCAGCGGGAGATCCTACAATGAGCAGTTCTTC. Its translation: CSGRSYNEQFF.